This T cell receptor beta chain came from a study of T cells in Graves' hyperthyroidism and ophthalmopathy (dated by TCRdb to the late 2010s). About the full investigation: Peripheral blood was collected at initial diagnosis, before any treatment. Once sampling was done, hyperthyroidism patients were given methimazole at a starting dose of 30 mg daily, whereas ophthalmopathy patients were given high-dose intravenous methylprednisolone. TCR V-J signatures able to tell the groups apart were searched for in a discovery cohort of 100 patients, of whom approximately 40 had Graves' ophthalmopathy and under 65 had stable Graves' hyperthyroidism. The paper describes TCR Vbeta CDR3 sequencing of 120 to 150 peripheral blood samples, made up of about 41 ophthalmopathy patients, 70 to 75 hyperthyroidism patients and roughly 17 progressor patients. The roughly 90 discovery patients were divided at random into training and test sets in a 7:3 ratio. Prospective prediction of ophthalmopathy was tested in an independent validation cohort consisting of 18 hyperthyroidism patients and 15 to 17 patients who later progressed to ophthalmopathy. The study also compared thyroid tissue and blood T-cell repertoires from roughly six Graves' hyperthyroidism patients. Overall results and qualifications from the work: No statistical method was used to set the sample size in advance, and investigators knew the group allocation. In validation, the model predicted progression to ophthalmopathy a median of roughly 6.5 months before onset, with roughly 70% sensitivity and roughly 72% specificity. A model built on a 13 V-J signature distinguished ophthalmopathy from stable hyperthyroidism, reaching 87.88% sensitivity and 81.08% specificity in cross-validation and 80%/75% in testing. Most expanded thyroid clonotypes (frequency above 0.001) were also detected in blood, a finding suggesting that blood repertoires may reflect thyroid immune responses.

Hyperthyroidism patients were newly diagnosed, with disease duration under 2 months, and aged 18 to 65 years. The study excluded patients with uncontrolled infections, other autoimmune diseases, pregnancy or lactation. Clinical symptoms, serum thyroxine and TRAb, thyroid ultrasound, and orbital computed tomography formed the basis for the diagnoses. Blood from progressor patients was collected at the time of first diagnosis with hyperthyroidism, before any ophthalmopathy symptoms had appeared. PBMCs were separated from roughly 10 ml of fresh peripheral blood using Ficoll-Paque density gradient centrifugation. Patients classed as progressors first received a Graves' hyperthyroidism diagnosis and then went on to develop ophthalmopathy during follow-up. Total RNA was extracted with Trizol reagent, and quality was checked on an Agilent 2100 Bioanalyzer. Amplification of TCR beta CDR3 regions was carried out from RNA transcripts. The TCR CDR3 was subjected to a first round of RT-PCR using the HTBI primer set and the Qiagen OneStep RT-PCR kit. The libraries were constructed in a second round of multiplex PCR and then size-selected and purified. The libraries were sequenced on an Illumina HiSeq2000 using paired-end 100 bp reads. The original pipeline was this. Raw data were processed with SOAPnuke, discarding reads with adapters, uncalled bases, mean Phred below 15, or no exact constant-primer or identifier match. COPE v1.2.5 was used to merge the high-quality paired reads, and each unique nucleotide sequence was defined as a clonotype. MiTCR v1.1 was used to align the clonotypes against IMGT TRBV, TRBD and TRBJ reference segments. Analysis was restricted to V-J combinations with a frequency above 0.0001, which covered 99.2% of repertoires. The TCS score was defined as the ratio of F50 (clonal expansion) to E x V (chaos), calculated using BLOSUM62-based TCRdist between CDR3 peptides within each V-J. Welch's t-statistics and random forest reduced around 520 V-J features to about 13, which were used in a naive Bayes classifier (R e1071). TCRdb's own reprocessing of the public reads used fastp at Q25 and MiXCR and kept productive beta chains. Rows matching on CDR3 protein sequence are summarized as one entry with the most common DNA and genes. TCRdb's processing, not the study's, gives the V and J calls here. The sample contains fewer than 650,000 distinct CDR3 sequences, about 14% of them found a single time. The top ten hold 5.5% to 7.5% of the sample.

This clonotype was found many times. Its antigen is currently not known. No per-base quality is available; no much larger clone lies one base away. Trimmed from V: 2 bases; trimmed from J: 5 bases; junction bases lacking a gene match: 7. From its cysteine to its phenylalanine, the CDR3 spans 15 amino acids. The CDR3 DNA has 45 bases and is translated from base 1. Per the germline V gene (reference sequence), GTSNPN is the CDR1 and SVGIG is the CDR2. Sequenced sample: blood. Recombination linked TRBV30 to TRBJ2-7, and 12 junctional nucleotides match TRBD2. This TCR derives from a woman aged 25-40 years with Graves' hyperthyroidism that later progressed to Graves' ophthalmopathy. CDR3 region: CAWSRRLAGVNEQYF. The nucleotide sequence reads TGTGCCTGGAGTCGGAGACTAGCGGGAGTTAACGAGCAGTACTTC.